The 22 T cell receptor beta chains below all came from one sample that was sequenced in a study of tumor and adjacent non-tumor tissue in lung cancer. The library came from three nested PCR rounds adapted from ARM-PCR protocols. One entry per CDR3 protein, called by TCRdb with MiXCR from the multiplex PCR reads. The table shows tens of thousands of distinct CDR3 sequences, with about 56% occurring only once. RNA was extracted from bulk tissue without any cell sorting. More than 3 cm separated this lung sample from the edge of the tumor. What was sequenced was distant non-tumor lung tissue. The source of these receptors is a man aged 70 or older with non-small cell lung cancer.

This clonotype was observed a few times. A much larger clone is a single base away; this may be a read error. The chain combines TRBV4-1 with TRBJ2-1; D may correspond to TRBD1 or TRBD2 (6 bases each). The CDR3 runs to 16 residues. Germline V gives CDR1 MGHRA, CDR2 YSYEKL. Trimming cost V 4 bases and J 6 bases, with 19 bases left between them. CDR3 sequence: CASSRVGIGGGNEQFF. The CDR3 region has the DNA TGCGCCAGCAGCCGAGTGGGAATCGGGGGCGGCAATGAGCAGTTCTTC.

This clonotype appeared a single time. The junction departs from germline at one end; a sequencing error may be responsible. The chain couples TRBV6-1 to TRBJ2-6, with D perhaps matching TRBD1 (6 bases). The CDR3 is made up of 16 amino acids. Germline CDR1 MNHNS, CDR2 SASEGT. The CDR3 sequence: CASVAEDSSGANVLTF. CDR3 sequence (DNA): TGCGCCAGCGTTGCCGAGGACAGCTCTGGGGCCAACGTCCTGACTTTC.

This clonotype was seen a single time. The rearrangement uses TRBV10-3 and TRBJ2-5, with D possibly matching TRBD2 (6 bases). V was shortened by 10 bases and J by 6 bases, with 12 bases between the two germline ends. The CDR3 covers 11 residues. Germline CDR1 ENHRY, CDR2 SYGVKD. CDR3: CASGVGKTQYF. The CDR3 coding sequence is TGTGCCAGCGGGGTGGGGAAGACCCAGTACTTC.

Details on this clonotype: At one end the junction does not follow the germline gene, possibly because of a read error. The J gene is TRBJ2-2, the V gene TRBV20-1; 13 bases are shared with TRBD2. Germline loops: CDR1 DFQATT, CDR2 SNEGSKA (reference sequence). The CDR3 consists of 15 residues. The CDR3 here is CNATWTSGRAGELFF. As DNA, the CDR3 is TGTAATGCTACTTGGACTAGCGGGAGAGCCGGGGAGCTGTTTTTT.

In regard to this clonotype: This may come from a read error, since a much larger clone is one base off. J is TRBJ2-5 and V is TRBV10-3; no definite D call. The CDR3 is made up of 14 amino acids. The germline CDR1 and CDR2 sequences are ENHRY and SYGVKD. V shed 7 bases and J shed 1 base, with 13 bases lying between them. The CDR3 DNA is TGTGCCATCAATGACCCGGGCGCCCAAGAGACCCAGTACTTC. Translating it yields CAINDPGAQETQYF.

Note on this clonotype: This may stem from a read error, because a much larger clone lies one nucleotide away. This rearrangement joins TRBV7-2 to TRBJ2-5, with 7 bases lining up with TRBD2. The germline gives CDR1 SGHTA, CDR2 FQGNSA. Trimming removed 5 bases from V and 5 bases from J; junction bases left unmatched: 8. The length of the CDR3 is 14 residues. Written as DNA, the CDR3 is TGTGCCAGCAGCCGAAGCGGGAATCCGGAGACCCAGTACTTC. Translating it yields CASSRSGNPETQYF.

This clonotype was recorded at least ten times. V and J are TRBV5-4 and TRBJ2-2, with 7 bases fitting TRBD1. J lost 0 bases, V lost 8 bases, and 10 bases had no gene match. This CDR3 region has 16 residues. Germline V gene data show CDR1 as SGHNT and CDR2 as YYREEE (reference sequence). In DNA form, the CDR3 reads TGTGCCAGTTTCCCTCGACAGGGTCCGAACACCGGGGAGCTGTTTTTT. This gives the protein CASFPRQGPNTGELFF.

The chain joins TRBV6-5 to TRBJ2-5; D is possibly TRBD1 (6 bases). V shed 8 bases and J shed 13 bases, with 23 bases lying between them. The CDR3 totals 13 residues. Germline CDR1 MNHEY, CDR2 SVGAGI. This CDR3 is CASRRGTKEAWYF. The CDR3 bases are TGTGCCAGCCGCAGGGGCACAAAGGAGGCCTGGTACTTC.

This clonotype was recorded at least ten times. The rearrangement links TRBV4-1 to TRBJ1-5; D gene uncertain. The CDR3 is made up of 13 amino acids. V was clipped by 4 bases and J by 2 bases, with 6 bases between them. Per germline, CDR1 MGHRA and CDR2 YSYEKL. CDR3 residues: CASSPQGNQPQHF. The DNA of the CDR3 is TGCGCCAGCAGCCCGCAAGGCAATCAGCCCCAGCATTTT.

This clonotype appeared once. This may arise from a read error, as a much more abundant clone is one base away. The CDR3 region has the DNA TGTGCCTGCAGTGACGGGACAGGACCTTCGGACGAGCAGTACTTC. This codes for CACSDGTGPSDEQYF. The chain is built from TRBV6-5 and TRBJ2-7; 8 bases fit TRBD1. Germline values: CDR1 MNHEY, CDR2 SVGAGI. The CDR3 extends over 15 amino acids.

This clonotype was picked up a small number of times. The chain joins TRBV20-1 to TRBJ2-1; D ambiguous. This CDR3 region has 12 residues. The germline CDR1 and CDR2 sequences are DFQATT and SNEGSKA (reference sequence). V gave up 5 bases and J gave up 6 bases, with 11 bases separating them. The CDR3, as DNA: TGCAGTGCTCTCTGGGCTGCCAATGAGCAGTTCTTC. Its translation: CSALWAANEQFF.

This clonotype was seen ten or more times. This sequence joins TRBV29-1 and TRBJ2-7, with 9 bases that match TRBD2. The CDR3 totals 17 residues. V gave up 6 bases and J gave up 2 bases; unmatched junction bases: 17. Germline V gene sequence: CDR1 SQVTM, CDR2 ANQGSEA. The CDR3 sequence is CSVYSQGSSGDTYEQYF. CDR3 nucleotides: TGCAGCGTATACTCACAGGGATCTAGCGGGGACACCTACGAGCAGTACTTC.

As regards this clonotype: One end of the junction fails to match germline, which may point to a read error. The CDR3 bases are TGTGCCAACAGTTTATCTGGCCCCCGGGAGTACTTC. Translated, it gives CANSLSGPREYF. The chain is built from TRBV28 and TRBJ2-7; no firm D call. The germline gives CDR1 MDHEN, CDR2 SYDVKM. The length of the CDR3 is 12 residues.

This clonotype has a count of ten or more. The CDR3 coding sequence is TGTGCCAGCAGCTTAGAATGGAAGATAACTTCTGGAAACACCATATATTTT. As protein: CASSLEWKITSGNTIYF. The rearrangement links TRBV11-2 to TRBJ1-3; D ambiguous. Trimming shortened V by 0 bases and J by 1 base, and 13 bases separated the two germline ends. CDR3 length: 17 residues. The germline V gene encodes CDR1 SGHAT and CDR2 FQNNGV. The complete variable domain, with remaining parts taken from reference TRBV11-2 and TRBJ1-3, reads EAGVAQSPRYKIIEKRQSVAFWCNPISGHATLYWYQQILGQGPKLLIQFQNNGVVDDSQLPKDRFSAERLKGVDSTLKIQPAKLEDSAVYLCASSLEWKITSGNTIYFGEGSWLTVV.

A note on this clonotype: A much larger clone is a single base away; this may be a read error. The gene calls are TRBV10-3 and TRBJ2-2; D gene unclear. The CDR3 is made up of 14 amino acids. Germline CDR1 and CDR2: ENHRY and SYGVKD. Trimming took off 6 bases at V and 4 bases at J, with 12 bases between the two ends. This chain's CDR3 is CAISLSDVTGELFF. As DNA, the CDR3 is TGTGCCATCAGCCTGTCGGACGTCACCGGGGAGCTGTTTTTT.

This clonotype was observed many times. The chain links TRBV6-5 to TRBJ1-1; D gene ambiguous. CDR3 length: 12 residues. The ends were cut back, 5 bases at V and 11 bases at J, with 15 bases in the middle. Germline assignment: CDR1 MNHEY and CDR2 SVGAGI. The CDR3 DNA reads TGTGCCAGCAGTCCCGGTGGGGTCGCTGCTTTCTTT. Its protein is CASSPGGVAAFF.

In regard to this clonotype: The germline gene is not matched at one end of the junction; a read error may be the cause. The chain uses TRBV5-4 and TRBJ1-2; 10 nucleotides agree with TRBD1. The CDR3 covers 14 residues. Looked up from germline, CDR1 is SGHNT and CDR2 is YYREEE (reference sequence). The CDR3 region has the DNA TGTGCCATCAGCCTGGGGACAGGGGCGTATGGCCACACCTTC. Translated, it gives CAISLGTGAYGHTF.

In this sample, this clonotype turned up a few times. The chain has TRBV7-9 and TRBJ1-1, with TRBD1 as a possible D gene (6 bases). The V and J ends lost 2 bases and 4 bases respectively, with 8 bases between them. CDR3 length: 13 residues. Germline V CDR1 and CDR2: SEHNR, FQNEAQ (reference sequence). CDR3 residues: CASSLKGGTEAFF. CDR3 sequence (DNA): TGTGCCAGCAGCTTAAAAGGGGGCACTGAAGCTTTCTTT.

This clonotype turned up a few times. Germline is not matched at one junction end, which may reflect a read error. V and J are TRBV12-3 or TRBV12-4 and TRBJ1-4, with D perhaps TRBD1 (6 bases). CDR3 size: 15 residues. CDR3 region: CANSSPRGGDEKLFF. In nucleotides, the CDR3 is TGTGCTAACAGTTCCCCGCGGGGGGGCGATGAAAAATTGTTTTTT.

V and J are TRBV28 and TRBJ1-5, with D uncertain. Trimming pared 3 bases from V and 1 base from J, leaving 16 bases between. The CDR3 covers 17 residues. Germline V CDR1 and CDR2: MDHEN, SYDVKM. CDR3 sequence (DNA): TGTGCCAGCAGTTTTCTTACATCTGAGGAGAGCAATCAGCCCCAGCATTTT. The encoded protein is CASSFLTSEESNQPQHF.

Notes on this clonotype: The junction and the germline gene differ at one end; a read error may be behind it. The chain has TRBV12-3 or TRBV12-4 and TRBJ2-3, with 11 bases that match TRBD2. CDR3 size: 16 residues. Written as DNA, the CDR3 is TGTGCCAGTAGTTGGAGACTAGCGGGGATCACATATACGCAGTATTTT. As protein: CASSWRLAGITYTQYF.

This clonotype was recorded a few times. The genes are TRBV7-9 and TRBJ2-1; 7 nucleotides match TRBD2. V was clipped by 7 bases and J by 0 bases; unmatched bases: 6. The CDR3 extends over 15 amino acids. The germline V gene has CDR1 SEHNR and CDR2 FQNEAQ (reference sequence). The chain's CDR3 is CASTGGGSSYNEQFF. CDR3 coding DNA: TGTGCCAGCACGGGCGGGGGAAGCTCCTACAATGAGCAGTTCTTC. Supplemented by reference TRBV7-9 and TRBJ2-1, the full variable domain reads DTGVSQNPRHKITKRGQNVTFRCDPISEHNRLYWYRQTLGQGPEFLTYFQNEAQLEKSRLLSDRFSAERPKGSFSTLEIQRTEQGDSAMYLCASTGGGSSYNEQFFGPGTRLTVL.